This passage covers 29 T cell receptor beta chains from one sample sequenced in a study of blood T cell repertoires in COVID-19. Libraries were prepared by immunoSEQ multiplex PCR; TCRdb keeps only in-frame clonotypes and omits some of them. The table records 100,000 to 150,000 clones, over 70% of them present only once. Sequencing input: peripheral blood. These TCRs come from a woman between 45 and 60 years old with acute or convalescent COVID-19.

This sequence joins TRBV19 and TRBJ1-2; D is ambiguous. Germline CDR1 reads LNHDA; CDR2 reads SQIVND (reference sequence). Between the trimmed V and J ends, which lost 3 bases and 8 bases, there was a span of 19 bases. This CDR3 region has 15 residues. The CDR3 coding sequence is TGTGCCAGTAGTATTGGCGGGAATGCTATGGCGGGCTACACCTTC. It translates to CASSIGGNAMAGYTF.

CDR3 nucleotide sequence: TGTGCCAGCAGTATCGCGACAGGGTCCTACGAGCAGTACTTC. It codes for CASSIATGSYEQYF. The V call is TRBV27, the J call TRBJ2-7; TRBD1 aligns across 7 bases. Germline CDR1 and CDR2: MNHEY and SMNVEV (reference sequence). V shed 5 bases and J 1 base; nucleotides not matched to a gene: 5. The CDR3 is 14 amino acids.

The rearrangement joins TRBV6-4 to TRBJ2-5; D is ambiguous. The V and J ends lost 5 bases and 5 bases respectively, with 12 bases between them. This CDR3 comprises 13 residues. The germline V gene encodes CDR1 MRHNA and CDR2 SNTAGT. The CDR3 coding sequence is TGTGCCAGCAGTAAACAGATCCGGGAGACCCAGTACTTC. Its translation: CASSKQIRETQYF.

The chain employs TRBV29-1 and TRBJ1-2; tentative D call: TRBD1 (6 bases). The germline V gene has CDR1 SQVTM and CDR2 ANQGSEA. The CDR3 spans 14 residues. Deletions cut 1 base from V and 6 bases from J, with 15 bases between. The CDR3 loop is CSVEGVTGVDGYTF. The DNA for the CDR3 is TGCAGCGTTGAAGGGGTGACAGGTGTCGATGGCTACACCTTC.

A few counts support this clone. The chain couples TRBV4-2 to TRBJ2-3; TRBD2 matches 9 bases. Germline lookup yields CDR1 LGHNA and CDR2 YNFKEQ. The J segment lost 0 bases and the V segment lost 3 bases, leaving 4 bases of the junction unmatched. The CDR3 contains 16 residues. In nucleotides, the CDR3 is TGTGCCAGCAGCCAGACTAGCGGAGATAGCACAGATACGCAGTATTTT. Translation: CASSQTSGDSTDTQYF.

Only one count was recorded for this clone. The rearrangement uses TRBV7-2 and TRBJ1-6; weak D call: TRBD1 (6 bases). Trimming removed 6 bases from V and 7 bases from J, with 13 bases in between. The CDR3 is made up of 14 amino acids. Germline V gene sequence: CDR1 SGHTA, CDR2 FQGNSA. The CDR3 sequence: CASRLGQSNSPLHF. CDR3 coding DNA: TGTGCCAGCAGGCTAGGACAGTCGAATTCACCCCTCCACTTT.

This chain connects TRBV12-5 to TRBJ1-1; 8 positions match TRBD1. Germline V gene lookup returns CDR1 LGHNT and CDR2 FRNRAP. V lost 2 bases to trimming and J lost 6 bases; unmatched junction nucleotides: 5. This CDR3 comprises 14 residues. CDR3 in amino acids: CASGLFPDRAEAFF. DNA of the CDR3: TGTGCTAGTGGTTTGTTCCCGGACAGGGCTGAAGCTTTCTTT.

The chain employs TRBV19 and TRBJ1-2; TRBD1 might be the D (6 bases). The CDR3 consists of 12 residues. V was clipped by 11 bases and J by 4 bases, with 14 bases between them. Germline V gives CDR1 LNHDA, CDR2 SQIVND (reference sequence). CDR3 in DNA: TGTGCCGGAGGGGGGGAATTCTATGGCTACACCTTC. Its translation: CAGGGEFYGYTF.

J is TRBJ2-7 and V is TRBV28; TRBD2 matches at 7 bases. The trim removed 4 bases at V and 2 bases at J, leaving 8 bases unmatched. Germline loops: CDR1 MDHEN, CDR2 SYDVKM. This CDR3 has 15 residues. CDR3 loop: CASSWTGTKAYEQYF. The CDR3 DNA reads TGTGCCAGCAGTTGGACCGGGACTAAAGCCTACGAGCAGTACTTC.

The chain is built from TRBV28 and TRBJ1-6; D not resolved. V was clipped by 5 bases and J by 10 bases, with 9 bases between them. CDR3 length: 12 residues. The germline V gene has CDR1 MDHEN and CDR2 SYDVKM. The CDR3 loop reads CASSGRGSPLHF. In DNA form, the CDR3 reads TGTGCCAGCAGTGGCAGAGGATCACCCCTCCACTTT. The full variable domain, with the rest looked up from reference TRBV28 and TRBJ1-6, is DVKVTQSSRYLVKRTGEKVFLECVQDMDHENMFWYRQDPGLGLRLIYFSYDVKMKEKGDIPEGYSVSREKKERFSLILESASTNQTSMYLCASSGRGSPLHFGNGTRLTVT.

V and J are TRBV3-1 (or the pseudogene TRBV3-2) and TRBJ2-1, with TRBD1 matching 9 bases. CDR1 and CDR2 from the germline V gene are LGHDT and YNNKEL (reference sequence). The CDR3 loop spans 14 amino acids. Germline trimming cut 5 bases from V and 4 bases from J; bases unmatched to any gene: 3. In DNA, the CDR3 is TGTGCCAGCAGCTCGGACAGGGGATACAATGAGCAGTTCTTC. Residues: CASSSDRGYNEQFF.

V is TRBV5-1 and J is TRBJ2-7; D is unresolved. The CDR3 extends over 12 amino acids. V gave up 1 base and J gave up 3 bases, with 5 bases separating them. CDR1 and CDR2 from the germline V gene are SGHRS and YFSETQ. The CDR3 DNA sequence: TGCGCCAGCAGCTTGAATAGCTACGAGCAGTACTTC. Residues: CASSLNSYEQYF.

This chain connects TRBV20-1 to TRBJ2-3; unclear D gene. There are 11 residues in the CDR3. V dropped 3 bases and J dropped 6 bases, with 7 bases sitting between them. Germline CDR1 reads DFQATT; CDR2 reads SNEGSKA (reference sequence). The CDR3 reads CSASNADTQYF. The CDR3 nucleotides are TGCAGTGCTAGTAATGCGGATACGCAGTATTTT.

This clone came up once. V usage is TRBV11-1 and J usage is TRBJ2-3; 11 bases fit TRBD2. The CDR3 runs to 15 residues. Trimming removed 3 bases from V and 5 bases from J; junction bases left unmatched: 4. Germline loops: CDR1 SGHAT, CDR2 FQDESV (reference sequence). The DNA of the CDR3 is TGTGCCAGCAGCTTTAGACTAGCGGGAATAGATACGCAGTATTTT. It codes for CASSFRLAGIDTQYF.

The genes are TRBV5-1 and TRBJ1-6; 10 positions match TRBD1. Germline assignment: CDR1 SGHRS and CDR2 YFSETQ. The CDR3 has 14 amino acids. V trimming: 5 bases; J trimming: 9 bases; junction bases outside the gene matches: 5. CDR3 protein: CASRPGQGSSPLHF. CDR3 DNA sequence: TGCGCCAGCAGACCGGGACAGGGGAGTTCACCCCTCCACTTT.

The gene calls are TRBV5-4 and TRBJ2-2; TRBD2 agrees at 13 bases. This CDR3 contains 17 residues. Germline CDR1 reads SGHNT; CDR2 reads YYREEE (reference sequence). With V trimmed by 0 bases and J by 3 bases, 2 bases remained unmatched. Here the CDR3 reads CASSLGGLAGDTGELFF. The CDR3 nucleotides read TGTGCCAGCAGCTTGGGTGGACTAGCGGGAGACACCGGGGAGCTGTTTTTT.

This clone was counted once. As DNA, the CDR3 is TGCGCCAGCAGCCGTGGGACAGGGTCCACTGAAGCTTTCTTT. It translates to CASSRGTGSTEAFF. The chain joins TRBV5-1 to TRBJ1-1; TRBD1 matches 9 bases. The length of the CDR3 is 14 residues. J gave up 4 bases and V 4 bases, and 5 bases lay outside the gene matches. Germline CDR1 is SGHRS and CDR2 is YFSETQ.

CDR3 residues: CASSQENRIAYNSPLHF. The CDR3 DNA is TGTGCCAGCAGCCAAGAGAACAGGATTGCCTATAATTCACCCCTCCACTTT. J is TRBJ1-6 and V is TRBV4-2; D is perhaps TRBD1 (5 bases). Germline assignment: CDR1 LGHNA and CDR2 YNFKEQ. There are 17 residues in the CDR3. V dropped 0 bases and J dropped 2 bases, with 11 bases sitting between them.

This chain links TRBV28 with TRBJ1-1, with 8 bases fitting TRBD1. Trimming at V came to 5 bases and at J to 9 bases, leaving 5 bases not matched to a gene. This CDR3 has 12 residues. Germline CDR1 reads MDHEN; CDR2 reads SYDVKM. In nucleotides, the CDR3 is TGTGCCAGCAGTGTAAACAGGGGGAAAGCTTTCTTT. Protein: CASSVNRGKAFF.

The V and J genes are TRBV30 and TRBJ1-1; D unclear. V lost 4 bases, J lost 2 bases, and 14 bases lay in between. Germline assignment: CDR1 GTSNPN and CDR2 SVGIG (reference sequence). The CDR3 contains 14 residues. CDR3 coding DNA: TGTGCCTGGAACCCTGTCAGGTCTAACACTGAAGCTTTCTTT. It translates to CAWNPVRSNTEAFF.

The chain is built from TRBV3-1 (or the pseudogene TRBV3-2) and TRBJ1-2; 8 nucleotides line up with TRBD1. Germline V gene data show CDR1 as LGHDT and CDR2 as YNNKEL (reference sequence). The CDR3 extends over 12 amino acids. V gave up 3 bases and J gave up 7 bases; unmatched junction bases: 1. This chain's CDR3 is CASSHGQGGYTF. The CDR3 nucleotides read TGTGCCAGCAGCCACGGACAGGGTGGCTACACCTTC.

The chain couples TRBV5-1 to TRBJ2-2; D call uncertain. The V end lost 0 bases, the J end lost 5 bases, and 11 bases lay between the germline ends. The CDR3 has 15 amino acids. Germline V gene data show CDR1 as SGHRS and CDR2 as YFSETQ. CDR3 in DNA: TGCGCCAGCAGCTTGGTCGGTACCTCGACCGGGGAGCTGTTTTTT. Translated: CASSLVGTSTGELFF. Looking up the rest from reference TRBV5-1 and TRBJ2-2 gives the full variable domain: KAGVTQTPRYLIKTRGQQVTLSCSPISGHRSVSWYQQTPGQGLQFLFEYFSETQRNKGNFPGRFSGRQFSNSRSEMNVSTLELGDSALYLCASSLVGTSTGELFFGEGSRLTVL.

This clone was counted only a few times. The chain recombines TRBV4-1 with TRBJ2-1; TRBD2 agrees at 13 bases. Germline CDR1 reads MGHRA; CDR2 reads YSYEKL. The CDR3 runs 17 residues. The junction had 3 bases not matched to a gene; V was cut back by 1 base and J by 3 bases. The CDR3 DNA sequence: TGCGCCAGCAGCCAAGCTGGGACTAGCGGGATCTACAATGAGCAGTTCTTC. It specifies CASSQAGTSGIYNEQFF.

This chain joins TRBV5-8 and TRBJ1-4, with D unresolved. Trimming stripped 2 bases from V and 4 bases from J, with 9 bases between. CDR3 size: 14 residues. CDR1 SGHTS and CDR2 YDEGEE come from the germline V gene. The CDR3 region has the DNA TGTGCCAGCAGCTTTGGTGCGTATAATGAAAAACTGTTTTTT. Residues: CASSFGAYNEKLFF.

This clone came up a few times. The rearrangement joins TRBV6-5 to TRBJ1-5, with D perhaps matching TRBD1 (5 bases). Germline V gene sequence: CDR1 MNHEY, CDR2 SVGAGI. CDR3 length equals 16 residues. Trimming removed 4 bases at V and 8 bases at J, with 21 bases between. CDR3 region: CASSFSLDSRIKPQHF. CDR3 DNA sequence: TGTGCCAGCAGTTTCTCATTAGACAGTCGAATTAAGCCCCAGCATTTT.

This chain uses TRBV30 with TRBJ1-5; D perhaps matches TRBD1 (5 bases). Germline V gene sequence: CDR1 GTSNPN, CDR2 SVGIG (reference sequence). The CDR3 is 13 amino acids. Trimming stripped 2 bases from V and 7 bases from J, with 12 bases between. The chain's CDR3 is CAWSRQSGQPQHF. The CDR3 nucleotides read TGTGCCTGGAGTCGACAGTCAGGGCAGCCCCAGCATTTT. The entire variable domain, with the rest obtained from reference TRBV30 and TRBJ1-5, is as follows: SQTIHQWPATLVQPVGSPLSLECTVEGTSNPNLYWYRQAAGRGLQLLFYSVGIGQISSEVPQNLSASRPQDRQFILSSKKLLLSDSGFYLCAWSRQSGQPQHFGDGTRLSIL.

This chain uses TRBV7-9 with TRBJ2-7; a possible D gene is TRBD2 (5 bases). Trimming took off 5 bases at V and 6 bases at J, with 11 bases between the two ends. CDR1 and CDR2 (germline): SEHNR, FQNEAQ (reference sequence). This CDR3 is built from 12 residues. CDR3 coding DNA: TGTGCCAGCAGCCCCTACGAGGGCGAGCAGTACTTC. Its translation is CASSPYEGEQYF.

The chain employs TRBV7-9 and TRBJ1-3; 7 bases are shared with TRBD1. The CDR3 sequence is 16 residues long. Germline CDR1 and CDR2: SEHNR and FQNEAQ (reference sequence). Germline trimming cut 1 base from V and 2 bases from J; bases unmatched to any gene: 5. CDR3 sequence (DNA): TGTGCCAGCAGCTTAGGAGGACAGGCTGCTGGAAACACCATATATTTT. It specifies CASSLGGQAAGNTIYF.

V and J are TRBV18 and TRBJ1-5, with TRBD1 matching over 7 bases. The CDR3 has 12 residues. The V and J ends lost 4 bases and 12 bases, in that order; junction bases with no gene match: 6. From germline, CDR1 is KGHSH and CDR2 LQKENI. CDR3 sequence: CASSQNQGGQHF. The CDR3 DNA reads as TGTGCCAGCTCACAAAATCAGGGGGGCCAGCATTTT.